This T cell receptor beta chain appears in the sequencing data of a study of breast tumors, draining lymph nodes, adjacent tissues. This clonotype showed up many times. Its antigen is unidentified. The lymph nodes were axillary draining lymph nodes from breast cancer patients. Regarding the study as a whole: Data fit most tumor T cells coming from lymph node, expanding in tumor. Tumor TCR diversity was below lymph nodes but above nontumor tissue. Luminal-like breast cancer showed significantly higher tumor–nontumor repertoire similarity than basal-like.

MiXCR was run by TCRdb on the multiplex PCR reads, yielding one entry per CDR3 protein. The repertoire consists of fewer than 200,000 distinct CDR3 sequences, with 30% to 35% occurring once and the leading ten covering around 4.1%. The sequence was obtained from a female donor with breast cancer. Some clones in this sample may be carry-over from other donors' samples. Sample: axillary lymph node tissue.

The CDR3 DNA reads as TGCAGTGCTAGGGAACCTGGGGGAACAGAGACCCAGTACTTC. This sequence encodes CSAREPGGTETQYF. V is TRBV20-1 and J is TRBJ2-5; D may match TRBD1 or TRBD2 (5 bases each). Germline-derived CDR1 and CDR2 are DFQATT and SNEGSKA (reference sequence). Trimming removed 3 bases at V and 4 bases at J, with 15 bases between. This CDR3 has 14 amino acids.